Presented here are 25 T cell receptor beta chains from one specimen sequenced in a study of cytomegalovirus exposure and HLA in healthy donors. PCR used 60 Vbeta primers and 13 Jbeta primers. Produced via immunoSEQ multiplex PCR; TCRdb's table is partial and in-frame only. The repertoire holds some 150,000 clones, approximately 79% seen once, with 4.3% in the top ten. The sequencing input was PBMCs. These receptors were collected from a man aged 40-55 years in good health and CMV-seronegative.

This chain joins TRBV7-9 and TRBJ1-2, with a weak D call TRBD1 (5 bases). The CDR3 is 14 residues long. V was trimmed by 3 bases and J by 4 bases, leaving 12 bases between them. The germline V gene encodes CDR1 SEHNR and CDR2 FQNEAQ (reference sequence). The CDR3 protein is CASSLPGLGYGYTF. CDR3 in DNA: TGTGCCAGCAGCTTGCCAGGGCTGGGCTATGGCTACACCTTC. Using reference TRBV7-9 and TRBJ1-2 for the parts outside the CDR3, the full variable domain is DTGVSQNPRHKITKRGQNVTFRCDPISEHNRLYWYRQTLGQGPEFLTYFQNEAQLEKSRLLSDRFSAERPKGSFSTLEIQRTEQGDSAMYLCASSLPGLGYGYTFGSGTRLTVV.

The chain recombines TRBV4-1 with TRBJ2-5; 11 bases fit TRBD2. J was trimmed by 2 bases and V by 4 bases; bases with no gene match: 6. The CDR3 consists of 16 residues. Germline V gene lookup returns CDR1 MGHRA and CDR2 YSYEKL. The CDR3 bases are TGCGCCAGCAGCCCGGCACTAGCGGGGGTTCAAGAGACCCAGTACTTC. This gives the protein CASSPALAGVQETQYF.

The chain couples TRBV28 to TRBJ2-7; possibly TRBD1 for D (6 bases). V dropped 2 bases and J dropped 2 bases, with 16 bases sitting between them. The V gene's germline CDR1 is MDHEN and CDR2 SYDVKM. The CDR3 is 16 amino acids. For the CDR3, the DNA is TGTGCCAGCAGTTTAAGGGCTGGCACAGGGACCTACGAGCAGTACTTC. It is translated as CASSLRAGTGTYEQYF.

This sequence joins TRBV21-1 and TRBJ1-1; the DNA was not compared with TRBD1, the D call given in the table. TRBV21-1 is a pseudogene locus. CDR3 length: 13 amino acids. In nucleotides, the CDR3 is TGTGCCAGCAGCAAACGGGGACAGGGAAAATCTTTCTTT. Its translation: CASSKRGQGKSFF.

The V gene is TRBV28, the J gene TRBJ1-2; 7 bases map to TRBD1. J lost 2 bases, V lost 3 bases, and 9 bases had no gene match. The germline gives CDR1 MDHEN, CDR2 SYDVKM. The CDR3 runs 16 residues. CDR3 amino acids: CASSLGRRQGNYGYTF. The CDR3 nucleotides are TGTGCCAGCAGTTTGGGGCGCCGACAGGGAAACTATGGCTACACCTTC.

The chain employs TRBV30 and TRBJ2-1; D is perhaps TRBD2 (6 bases). This CDR3 region has 14 residues. The V gene's germline CDR1 is GTSNPN and CDR2 SVGIG (reference sequence). Here the CDR3 reads CAARRGSSYNEQFF. The CDR3 DNA reads TGTGCTGCCCGGAGGGGTAGCTCCTACAATGAGCAGTTCTTC.

In this sample, this clone turned up a few times. The chain has TRBV29-1 and TRBJ1-4, with D unclear. The CDR3 loop spans 12 amino acids. V was pared by 2 bases and J by 13 bases, with 14 bases between. Per germline, CDR1 SQVTM and CDR2 ANQGSEA. The CDR3 DNA reads as TGCAGCGTTGAAAGGGTTACGGGAGGACTGTTTTTT. This gives the protein CSVERVTGGLFF. The full variable domain, its missing parts supplied by reference TRBV29-1 and TRBJ1-4, is SAVISQKPSRDICQRGTSLTIQCQVDSQVTMMFWYRQQPGQSLTLIATANQGSEATYESGFVIDKFPISRPNLTFSTLTVSNMSPEDSSIYLCSVERVTGGLFFGSGTQLSVL.

This chain uses TRBV6-1 with TRBJ1-4; possible D gene TRBD1, 6 bases. The CDR3 covers 14 residues. V dropped 8 bases and J dropped 8 bases, with 18 bases sitting between them. Germline CDR1 reads MNHNS; CDR2 reads SASEGT. CDR3 nucleotide sequence: TGTGCCAGCTCAAAGGGGGGGCTTTGGGAAAAACTGTTTTTT. Amino acids: CASSKGGLWEKLFF.

J is TRBJ1-4 and V is TRBV5-1; weak D call: TRBD1 (5 bases). From germline, CDR1 is SGHRS and CDR2 YFSETQ. CDR3 length: 14 amino acids. Deletions cut 4 bases from V and 2 bases from J, with 9 bases between. This chain's CDR3 is CASSAGPTNEKLFF. The CDR3 DNA reads as TGCGCCAGCAGCGCGGGACCGACTAATGAAAAACTGTTTTTT.

The chain has TRBV5-6 and TRBJ2-7; TRBD1 might be the D (6 bases). The germline V gene has CDR1 SGHDT and CDR2 YYEEEE. The V end was cut by 0 bases, the J end by 6 bases, with 19 bases between. The CDR3 extends over 16 amino acids. The CDR3 reads CASSLATGLLDGEQYF. CDR3 coding DNA: TGTGCCAGCAGCTTGGCTACAGGGTTACTTGACGGCGAGCAGTACTTC.

The chain's CDR3 is CASSLLSGELFF. The CDR3 DNA reads as TGTGCCAGCAGCTTGCTCTCCGGGGAGCTGTTTTTT. The chain links TRBV5-6 to TRBJ2-2; D is unresolved. The CDR3 sequence is 12 residues long. Trimming shortened V by 1 base and J by 6 bases, and 4 bases separated the two germline ends. CDR1 and CDR2 (germline): SGHDT, YYEEEE.

This chain uses TRBV9 with TRBJ1-3, with TRBD1 matching 10 bases. The CDR3 runs 15 residues. Germline assignment: CDR1 SGDLS and CDR2 YYNGEE. The V and J ends lost 5 bases and 2 bases, in that order; junction bases with no gene match: 4. CDR3 bases: TGTGCCAGCAGGGAAGGGACAGGGGCTGGAAACACCATATATTTT. This codes for CASREGTGAGNTIYF.

The V gene is TRBV7-9, the J gene TRBJ1-1; TRBD1 might be the D (6 bases). There are 15 residues in the CDR3. V was clipped by 2 bases and J by 0 bases, with 10 bases between them. Germline-derived CDR1 and CDR2 are SEHNR and FQNEAQ (reference sequence). The CDR3 sequence: CASSLTTGMNTEAFF. The CDR3 nucleotides are TGTGCCAGCAGCTTAACCACAGGGATGAACACTGAAGCTTTCTTT.

The chain recombines TRBV5-4 with TRBJ2-5; 9 bases align to TRBD1. V shed 4 bases, J shed 5 bases, and the junction held 9 bases outside the gene matches. The CDR3 totals 15 residues. Germline V CDR1 and CDR2: SGHNT, YYREEE (reference sequence). The CDR3 DNA sequence: TGTGCCAGCAGCCAAAATAAACAGGGGGCCGAGACCCAGTACTTC. This gives the protein CASSQNKQGAETQYF.

In DNA form, the CDR3 reads TGTGCCACCAGCAGAGATAGACAAATACGCAATCAGCCCCAGCATTTT. Translation gives CATSRDRQIRNQPQHF. The chain carries TRBV15 and TRBJ1-5; D ambiguous. CDR1 LNHNV and CDR2 YYDKDF come from the germline V gene (reference sequence). The CDR3 runs 16 residues. V was clipped by 0 bases and J by 2 bases, with 11 bases between them.

This clone was seen more than once but under ten times. V usage is TRBV28 and J usage is TRBJ1-1, with D unresolved. The CDR3 has 12 residues. In germline, CDR1 is MDHEN, CDR2 SYDVKM. Trimming removed 7 bases at V and 10 bases at J, with 16 bases between. The CDR3 nucleotides are TGTGCCAGCACGGGAGCAAATCGGGGAGCTTTCTTT. Translation gives CASTGANRGAFF.

This rearrangement joins TRBV6-1 to TRBJ1-2; D call uncertain. Looked up from germline, CDR1 is MNHNS and CDR2 is SASEGT. This CDR3 region has 13 residues. Trimming left V 8 bases short and J 0 bases short, with 10 bases between. CDR3 in DNA: TGTGCCAGCGGTCCCGACTCTAACTATGGCTACACCTTC. Amino acids: CASGPDSNYGYTF.

The gene calls are TRBV27 and TRBJ2-7; D is perhaps TRBD2 (6 bases). Germline values: CDR1 MNHEY, CDR2 SMNVEV (reference sequence). There are 15 residues in the CDR3. V was cut by 5 bases and J by 2 bases, with 16 bases left in between. The CDR3 region has the DNA TGTGCCAGCAGTCAATCCGGGACTGAGACCTACGAGCAGTACTTC. Translated: CASSQSGTETYEQYF.

This clone is a singleton in its sample. The V call is TRBV27, the J call TRBJ1-2; D may be TRBD1 (5 bases). This CDR3 contains 13 residues. V dropped 5 bases and J dropped 4 bases, with 11 bases sitting between them. CDR1 is MNHEY and CDR2 is SMNVEV in the germline V gene (reference sequence). The CDR3 spells CASSPQGSYGYTF. CDR3 DNA sequence: TGTGCCAGCAGTCCCCAGGGTAGCTATGGCTACACCTTC.

This clone was seen only a few times. This rearrangement joins TRBV27 to TRBJ2-2; D is unresolved. Trimming cost V 4 bases and J 9 bases, with 27 bases left between them. CDR3 length equals 18 residues. CDR1 is MNHEY, CDR2 SMNVEV, per germline (reference sequence). CDR3 amino acids: CASSSANSGVHRYRELFF. For the CDR3, the DNA is TGTGCCAGCAGTTCCGCCAATTCAGGTGTCCATAGGTACCGGGAGCTGTTTTTT.

This chain links TRBV2 with TRBJ1-3, with a tentative D call TRBD1 (5 bases). The germline CDR1 and CDR2 sequences are SNHLY and FYNNEI. The CDR3 loop spans 14 amino acids. Trimming pared 4 bases from V and 0 bases from J, leaving 7 bases between. This CDR3 reads CASSGQLSGNTIYF. The DNA for the CDR3 is TGTGCCAGCAGTGGACAGCTCTCTGGAAACACCATATATTTT.

The chain employs TRBV7-9 and TRBJ1-2; perhaps TRBD1 as D (5 bases). Trimming stripped 11 bases from V and 4 bases from J, with 17 bases between. CDR1 SEHNR and CDR2 FQNEAQ come from the germline V gene (reference sequence). The CDR3 runs to 13 residues. In nucleotides, the CDR3 is TGTGCCGGAATCTCAGGGTCCCTCTATGGCTACACCTTC. Protein product: CAGISGSLYGYTF.

The count of this clone is one. This chain links TRBV19 with TRBJ2-7; 7 positions agree with TRBD1. V trimming: 5 bases; J trimming: 1 base; junction bases outside the gene matches: 5. Germline V CDR1 and CDR2: LNHDA, SQIVND (reference sequence). This CDR3 region has 14 residues. Here the CDR3 reads CASSPGTVSYEQYF. CDR3 coding DNA: TGTGCCAGTAGTCCCGGGACAGTTTCCTACGAGCAGTACTTC. Using reference TRBV19 and TRBJ2-7 for the parts outside the CDR3, the full variable domain is DGGITQSPKYLFRKEGQNVTLSCEQNLNHDAMYWYRQDPGQGLRLIYYSQIVNDFQKGDIAEGYSVSREKKESFPLTVTSAQKNPTAFYLCASSPGTVSYEQYFGPGTRLTVT.

The chain carries TRBV18 and TRBJ2-7; TRBD1 matches 7 bases. The CDR3 totals 13 residues. Germline V CDR1 and CDR2: KGHSH, LQKENI. Trimming cost V 2 bases and J 11 bases; bases outside gene matches: 9. The CDR3: CASSPTRRDRKYF. CDR3 in DNA: TGTGCCAGCTCACCAACTAGAAGGGACAGAAAGTACTTC.

V is TRBV5-4 and J is TRBJ2-3; 8 positions agree with TRBD1. Trimming removed 4 bases from V and 6 bases from J; junction bases left unmatched: 7. The CDR3 is 14 residues long. The germline V gene encodes CDR1 SGHNT and CDR2 YYREEE (reference sequence). CDR3 residues: CASSPDRGPDTQYF. As DNA, the CDR3 is TGTGCCAGCAGCCCCGACAGGGGACCCGATACGCAGTATTTT.